A selection of T cell receptor beta chains follows, all from one sample in a study of OX40 agonist ivuxolimab in advanced cancers. TCRdb's copy holds only in-frame clones and misses some; the assay was immunoSEQ multiplex PCR. The sample lists 25,000 to 30,000 clones; about 86% were seen once. The sample in question was CD4+ or CD8+ T cells sorted from blood, obtained in a trial of the OX40 agonist ivuxolimab. The receptor source for this set is an adult with an advanced solid tumor such as melanoma, head and neck, liver or kidney cancer. CDR3s include the opening cysteine and the closing phenylalanine or tryptophan. D genes are given only for firm matches. A clone size is listed for some rows: how often the clone was seen (once, few, many), or a class if it is expanded.

j_call v_call d_call clone_size cdr3_nt cdr3_aa
TRBJ1-4 TRBV2 - - TGTGCCAGCAGCGGACCCTGGGCTATGGACGAAAAACTGTTTTTT CASSGPWAMDEKLFF
TRBJ2-2 TRBV6-5 - - TGTGCCAGCACCCTACTCCCAAACACCGGGGAGCTGTTTTTT CASTLLPNTGELFF
TRBJ2-7 TRBV6-6 - - TGTGCCAGCAGTTACCAGGGGCCTAGCTCCTACGAGCAGTACTTC CASSYQGPSSYEQYF
TRBJ2-5 TRBV5-4 - - TGTGCCAGCAGCTTTGGAGAGACCCAGTACTTC CASSFGETQYF
TRBJ1-2 TRBV30 - - TGTGCCTGGAGTCCCGACCGGGGGGGCTACACCTTC CAWSPDRGGYTF
TRBJ2-7 TRBV19 - - TGTGCCAGTAGTAAGAGGAAGGGGAGTGACGAGCAGTACTTC CASSKRKGSDEQYF
TRBJ2-3 TRBV9 - - TGTGCCAGCAGCGTAGGGGGTACCGATACGCAGTATTTT CASSVGGTDTQYF
TRBJ2-1 TRBV5-1 TRBD2 - TGCGCCAGCAGCTCGACTAGCGGCGAGCAGTTCTTC CASSSTSGEQFF
TRBJ2-1 TRBV5-1 - once TGCGCCAGCAGCCAGAACAATGAGCAGTTCTTC CASSQNNEQFF
TRBJ2-1 TRBV29-1 TRBD1 - TGCAGCGTCGACAGGGTCTCCTACAATGAGCAGTTCTTC CSVDRVSYNEQFF
TRBJ1-5 TRBV30 - - TGTGCCTGGAGCCCCGGCGTTTGGCCCCAGCATTTT CAWSPGVWPQHF
TRBJ2-1 TRBV6-5 - - TGTGCCAGCAGTTACAGAGCGTATAGCTCCTACAATGAGCAGTTCTTC CASSYRAYSSYNEQFF
TRBJ2-3 TRBV28 - - TGTGCCAGCAGTTTGTCAAGCACAGATACGCAGTATTTT CASSLSSTDTQYF
TRBJ2-3 TRBV7-3 TRBD1 few TGTGCCAGCAGCTTAGTAGGGGGCGTAGATACGCAGTATTTT CASSLVGGVDTQYF
TRBJ2-3 TRBV7-9 TRBD1 - TGTGCCAGCAGCTCTCCGACAGGGGGCGGGACAGATACGCAGTATTTT CASSSPTGGGTDTQYF
TRBJ2-7 TRBV7-9 TRBD1 - TGTGCCAGCAGCCACAGGGGCGAGCAGTACTTC CASSHRGEQYF
TRBJ2-7 TRBV30 - - TGTGCCTGGAGTCCCAGCAATTTCTACGAGCAGTACTTC CAWSPSNFYEQYF
TRBJ1-6 TRBV7-6 TRBD1 - TGTGCCAGCAGCTCGGGACAGGGGATATCTAGGAATTCACCCCTCCACTTT CASSSGQGISRNSPLHF
TRBJ1-1 TRBV28 - - TGTGCCAGCTACAGATACACTGAAGCTTTCTTT CASYRYTEAFF
TRBJ1-2 TRBV29-1 - - TGCAGCGTTGTCTCCCCGGACAGCTATAACTATGGCTACACCTTC CSVVSPDSYNYGYTF
TRBJ1-2 TRBV7-9 TRBD1 - TGTGCCAGCAGCTTTAGACCTCGGACAGGCTTTAACTATGGCTACACCTTC CASSFRPRTGFNYGYTF
TRBJ1-1 TRBV7-9 TRBD1 medium-sized TGTGCCAGCAGCTTAGTCGGACAGGGGGCGCGAGCTTTCTTT CASSLVGQGARAFF
TRBJ1-1 TRBV27 TRBD1 - TGTGCCAGCAGTTCACCGGGACAGGGGGCAAACACTGAAGCTTTCTTT CASSSPGQGANTEAFF
TRBJ1-5 TRBV9 TRBD1 - TGTGCCAGCAGCGTGGGGGATGGGACAGCTAGGGTTCAGCCCCAGCATTTT CASSVGDGTARVQPQHF
TRBJ1-1 TRBV5-1 - - TGCGCCAGCAGCGCTCGACCGGCCGGGAAGCCAGCTGTGAACACTGAAGCTTTCTTT CASSARPAGKPAVNTEAFF
TRBJ2-7 TRBV2 TRBD1 - TGTGCCAGCGGGCCCGGGACAGGGATATACGAGCAGTACTTC CASGPGTGIYEQYF
TRBJ1-2 TRBV7-9 - few TGTGCCAGCAGCCCCCGGGACAACTATGGCTACACCTTC CASSPRDNYGYTF
TRBJ1-1 TRBV6-5 - once TGTGCCAGCAGTTACTCCTTCGGGACGGCGAACACTGAAGCTTTCTTT CASSYSFGTANTEAFF
TRBJ2-1 TRBV6-5 - - TGTGCCAGCCGCTATAACAATGAGCAGTTCTTC CASRYNNEQFF
TRBJ2-1 TRBV7-6 TRBD1 - TGTGCCAGCGCGCAGGGGGCGGCCGTGGGGTACAATGAGCAGTTCTTC CASAQGAAVGYNEQFF
TRBJ2-1 TRBV27 TRBD2 - TGTGCCAGCATCCGAGCGGGAGCATCCTACAATGAGCAGTTCTTC CASIRAGASYNEQFF
TRBJ1-1 TRBV6-6 - - TGTGCCAGCGAGGGCAGCACTGAAGCTTTCTTT CASEGSTEAFF
TRBJ2-5 TRBV27 - - TGTGCCAGCAGTATGGAGGGGGGGAACGAAGAGACCCAGTACTTC CASSMEGGNEETQYF
TRBJ2-7 TRBV11-2 - - TGTGCCAGCAGCCCCAGGAAGGGCCCCTACGAGCAGTACTTC CASSPRKGPYEQYF
TRBJ2-3 TRBV6-1 - - TGTGCCAGCAGCCTTGAATGGCCTTTCACAGATACGCAGTATTTT CASSLEWPFTDTQYF
TRBJ1-2 TRBV5-1 - - TGCGCCAGCAGCCCCATGGCGGGGGCGGATGGCTACACCTTC CASSPMAGADGYTF
TRBJ2-7 TRBV7-9 - - TGTGCCAGCAGCTTCGGCAGCTCCTACGAGCAGTACTTC CASSFGSSYEQYF
TRBJ1-1 TRBV11-2 - - TGTGCCAGCAGCTTGGGCCTGAACACTGAAGCTTTCTTT CASSLGLNTEAFF
TRBJ2-7 TRBV13 TRBD1 - TGTGCCAGCAGCGACTTCGACAGGGGAATCAGCGAGCAGTACTTC CASSDFDRGISEQYF
TRBJ2-4 TRBV6-5 - - TGTGCCAGCAGTTCTGAAAACATTCAGTACTTC CASSSENIQYF
TRBJ1-6 TRBV10-1 - - TGCGCCAGCAGTAGCTGTGGGAATTCACCCCTCCACTTT CASSSCGNSPLHF
TRBJ1-3 TRBV6-1 - - TGTGCCAGCACCGTCAGCCAAGGAACTGGAAACACCATATATTTT CASTVSQGTGNTIYF
TRBJ2-7 TRBV5-6 - - TGTGCCAGCAGCTTGGGGGGGCTGGGGACATTGAGCTCCTACGAGCAGTACTTC CASSLGGLGTLSSYEQYF
TRBJ1-2 TRBV6-1 - - TGTGCTTTAAGGAATGGAGGTAATGGCTACACCTTC CALRNGGNGYTF
TRBJ1-5 TRBV27 - - TGTGCCAGCAGTTTATTCTTCGGGGTTGGGCAATTCAGCAATCAGCCCCAGCATTTT CASSLFFGVGQFSNQPQHF
TRBJ2-7 TRBV15 TRBD1 - TGTGCCACCAGCAGATCAACAGGGGACGAGCAGTACTTC CATSRSTGDEQYF
TRBJ2-1 TRBV5-1 - - TGCGCCAGCAGCTTAAGTCTGGGACCGGACAATGAGCAGTTCTTC CASSLSLGPDNEQFF
TRBJ1-4 TRBV27 - - TGTGCCAGCGCTCAGGGATCAACTAATGAAAAACTGTTTTTT CASAQGSTNEKLFF
TRBJ2-2 TRBV11-2 - - TGTGCCAGCAGCTTAAAGAGGGGCCTAATTCAGGAGCTGTTTTTT CASSLKRGLIQELFF
TRBJ2-7 TRBV29-1 - - TGCAGCGCCGAGACAGGAAGCTCCTACGAGCAGTACTTC CSAETGSSYEQYF
TRBJ2-5 TRBV7-9 - - TGTGCCAGCAGAGCAGACAGGCCACAAGAGACCCAGTACTTC CASRADRPQETQYF
TRBJ2-1 TRBV9 TRBD1 few TGTGCCAGCAGCTCCCCGAGCTGGGACAGAGTCTCCTACAATGAGCAGTTCTTC CASSSPSWDRVSYNEQFF
TRBJ1-6 TRBV9 - - TGTGCCAGCAGCGTAGAGGGGAGGCCCGGGAATTCACCCCTCCACTTT CASSVEGRPGNSPLHF
TRBJ2-5 TRBV28 - - TGTGCCAGCACCCTCATAGGTAGCCGGCTAGAGACCCAGTACTTC CASTLIGSRLETQYF
TRBJ2-7 TRBV28 - - TGTGCCAGCAGTTTGGGTGGCGAGCAGTACTTC CASSLGGEQYF
TRBJ2-6 TRBV30 - - TGTGCCTGGAGCCCCCTTGGGGGGGCCAACGTCCTGACTTTC CAWSPLGGANVLTF
TRBJ2-1 TRBV7-2 - once TGTGCCAGCAGCTTAGATCCCCCCGGCGATGAGCAGTTCTTC CASSLDPPGDEQFF
TRBJ2-7 TRBV9 TRBD1 - TGTGCCAGCAGCTTGTCGGACAGGAACCTCTCCTACGAGCAGTACTTC CASSLSDRNLSYEQYF
TRBJ1-1 TRBV10-3 - few TGTGCCATCGACGACGGCACTGAAGCTTTCTTT CAIDDGTEAFF